The rows below give T cell receptor beta chains drawn from one sample of a study of identical twins. TCRdb redid the calling of the 5' RACE reads with MiXCR, one entry per CDR3 protein. The sample has some 500,000 distinct CDR3 sequences; 22% are singletons. Separately, the same data were catalogued under a study of T cells expressing NK-cell markers.

Source material: CD4+ T cells sorted from blood. The source is a woman aged 18-29 years in good health. CDR3s include the opening cysteine and the closing phenylalanine or tryptophan. The order of the fields is D gene, clone size, V gene, J gene, CDR3 protein, CDR3 DNA. The D gene is left open where the match is weak. Clone size is not always given. Where it is, it says once, few, many or a class for expanded clones.

D gene: .; clone size: few; V gene: TRBV20-1; J gene: TRBJ2-7; CDR3 protein: CSARVGTLSYEQYF; CDR3 DNA: TGCAGTGCTAGAGTAGGGACACTCTCCTACGAGCAGTACTTC
D gene: TRBD2; clone size: .; V gene: TRBV12-3/TRBV12-4; J gene: TRBJ2-1; CDR3 protein: CASRPPPGLAGGRDEQFF; CDR3 DNA: TGTGCCAGCAGGCCTCCTCCTGGACTAGCGGGGGGTAGGGATGAGCAGTTCTTC
D gene: .; clone size: .; V gene: TRBV15; J gene: TRBJ2-5; CDR3 protein: CATSRDLHPAPFHF; CDR3 DNA: TGTGCCACCAGCAGAGATTTGCACCCAGCCCCTTTTCACTTC
D gene: .; clone size: .; V gene: TRBV10-3; J gene: TRBJ1-1; CDR3 protein: CAIREDDKAFF; CDR3 DNA: TGTGCCATCAGGGAAGATGACAAGGCTTTCTTT
D gene: TRBD2; clone size: many; V gene: TRBV5-6; J gene: TRBJ2-1; CDR3 protein: CASSLILAGGNEQFF; CDR3 DNA: TGTGCCAGCAGCTTGATCCTAGCGGGAGGCAATGAGCAGTTCTTC
D gene: TRBD2; clone size: .; V gene: TRBV12-3/TRBV12-4; J gene: TRBJ2-7; CDR3 protein: CASRATSGMGEQYF; CDR3 DNA: TGTGCCAGCAGAGCCACTAGCGGGATGGGCGAGCAGTACTTC
D gene: .; clone size: .; V gene: TRBV20-1; J gene: TRBJ1-1; CDR3 protein: CSARGGTTKNTEAFF; CDR3 DNA: TGCAGTGCTAGAGGAGGGACAACTAAGAACACTGAAGCTTTCTTT
D gene: .; clone size: .; V gene: TRBV5-8; J gene: TRBJ2-3; CDR3 protein: CASQQVGYTDTQYF; CDR3 DNA: TGTGCCAGCCAACAGGTCGGCTACACAGATACGCAGTATTTT
D gene: TRBD2; clone size: many; V gene: TRBV20-1; J gene: TRBJ2-5; CDR3 protein: CSAPSTGLAGGSWKETQYF; CDR3 DNA: TGCAGTGCCCCCAGTACCGGACTAGCGGGGGGCTCATGGAAAGAGACCCAGTACTTC
D gene: .; clone size: .; V gene: TRBV7-9; J gene: TRBJ2-7; CDR3 protein: CASSLGQGLHEQYF; CDR3 DNA: TGTGCCAGCAGCTTAGGGCAGGGGCTCCACGAGCAGTACTTC
D gene: .; clone size: few; V gene: TRBV6-6; J gene: TRBJ1-2; CDR3 protein: CASGETVPGYTF; CDR3 DNA: TGTGCCAGCGGAGAGACAGTTCCTGGCTACACCTTC
D gene: TRBD1; clone size: many; V gene: TRBV2; J gene: TRBJ2-2; CDR3 protein: CASSGQENTGELFF; CDR3 DNA: TGTGCCAGCAGCGGACAGGAGAACACCGGGGAGCTGTTTTTT
D gene: .; clone size: few; V gene: TRBV12-5; J gene: TRBJ2-3; CDR3 protein: CASGPTETQYF; CDR3 DNA: TGTGCTAGTGGCCCTACGGAAACGCAGTATTTT
D gene: .; clone size: few; V gene: TRBV5-1; J gene: TRBJ2-1; CDR3 protein: CATNSGTHSYNEQFF; CDR3 DNA: TGCGCCACCAACTCGGGGACACACTCCTACAATGAGCAGTTCTTC
D gene: .; clone size: .; V gene: TRBV20-1; J gene: TRBJ2-7; CDR3 protein: CSASRSGPVGGEQYF; CDR3 DNA: TGCAGTGCTAGTCGATCGGGACCGGTGGGGGGCGAGCAGTACTTC
D gene: .; clone size: .; V gene: TRBV9; J gene: TRBJ2-1; CDR3 protein: CASSVAVGAYSGDNEQFF; CDR3 DNA: TGTGCCAGCAGCGTGGCGGTCGGGGCCTACTCGGGGGACAATGAGCAGTTCTTC